A selection of T cell receptor beta chains follows, all from one sample in a study of cytomegalovirus exposure and HLA in healthy donors. Using immunoSEQ multiplex PCR, the repertoire was profiled, and TCRdb retains in-frame clones only, with some absent. The sample lists fewer than 120,000 clones, over 60% occurring once. Sequenced sample: PBMCs. The receptors were gathered from a woman aged 55-69 years in good health and CMV-seropositive. CDR3s include the opening cysteine and the closing phenylalanine or tryptophan. The D gene is left open where the match is weak. The size entry is marked missing in some rows and otherwise reads once, few, many or a size class.

clone_size	j_call	v_call	d_call	cdr3_aa	cdr3_nt
NA	TRBJ2-1	TRBV5-1	TRBD1	CASSLGQGFFEQFF	TGCGCCAGCAGCCTGGGACAGGGGTTTTTTGAGCAGTTCTTC
NA	TRBJ1-6	TRBV5-1	NA	CASSRWGGETAPLHF	TGCGCCAGCAGCCGGTGGGGGGGTGAGACGGCACCCCTCCACTTT
NA	TRBJ2-7	TRBV15	NA	CATSRDAGYSYEQYF	TGTGCCACCAGCAGAGATGCCGGGTATTCCTACGAGCAGTACTTC
once	TRBJ1-2	TRBV7-8	NA	CASSDRNYGYTF	TGTGCCAGCAGTGACAGAAACTATGGCTACACCTTC
NA	TRBJ1-1	TRBV16	NA	CASSQLGTMNTEAFF	TGTGCCAGCAGCCAACTGGGCACAATGAACACTGAAGCTTTCTTT
NA	TRBJ2-2	TRBV27	NA	CASSSGTLLGELFF	TGTGCCAGCAGTTCCGGGACATTACTCGGGGAGCTGTTTTTT
NA	TRBJ1-5	TRBV25-1	TRBD1	CASSALDRGNQPQHF	TGTGCCAGCAGTGCTCTTGACAGGGGCAATCAGCCCCAGCATTTT
NA	TRBJ2-3	TRBV11-2	NA	CASSLSSGSTDTQYF	TGTGCCAGCAGCTTATCATCCGGGAGCACAGATACGCAGTATTTT
NA	TRBJ1-1	TRBV2	TRBD1	CASRATGALGSTEAFF	TGTGCCAGCAGAGCTACAGGGGCCCTGGGGAGCACTGAAGCTTTCTTT
NA	TRBJ2-1	TRBV18	NA	CASSGNEQFF	TGTGCCAGTTCGGGTAATGAGCAGTTCTTC
NA	TRBJ2-4	TRBV14	NA	CASSRGAFGSIQYF	TGTGCCAGCAGCCGCGGGGCATTTGGAAGCATTCAGTACTTC
NA	TRBJ2-1	TRBV7-3	TRBD2	CASSGSGSYNEQFF	TGTGCCAGCAGCGGTAGCGGGAGCTACAATGAGCAGTTCTTC
NA	TRBJ2-7	TRBV11-3	TRBD2	CASSLAGTSGSSGSYEQYF	TGTGCCAGCAGCTTAGCCGGGACTAGCGGGAGCTCCGGCTCCTACGAGCAGTACTTC
NA	TRBJ2-5	TRBV28	NA	CASSSRATRGGTQYF	TGTGCCAGCAGTTCCCGGGCCACGAGAGGGGGGACCCAGTACTTC
once	TRBJ2-1	TRBV19	TRBD1	CASSIRDRAVWFF	TGTGCCAGTAGTATTAGGGACAGGGCTGTGTGGTTCTTC
NA	TRBJ1-1	TRBV30	NA	CAWRQFTEAFF	TGTGCCTGGAGGCAGTTTACTGAAGCTTTCTTT
few	TRBJ2-1	TRBV6-6	NA	CASSYVAGFNEQFF	TGTGCCAGCAGCTACGTAGCAGGGTTCAATGAGCAGTTCTTC
NA	TRBJ2-5	TRBV5-1	NA	CASSQTSYQETQYF	TGCGCCAGCAGCCAGACAAGCTACCAGGAGACCCAGTACTTC
few	TRBJ1-3	TRBV6-5	NA	CASSYGGGAGNTIYF	TGTGCCAGCAGTTATGGTGGGGGGGCTGGAAACACCATATATTTT
NA	TRBJ2-3	TRBV10-3	TRBD2	CAITRTSGSVGTDTQYF	TGTGCCATCACCAGGACTAGCGGGAGTGTTGGCACAGATACGCAGTATTTT
NA	TRBJ2-1	TRBV19	TRBD2	CASSTSSGKVYNEQFF	TGTGCCAGTAGTACCAGTAGCGGGAAAGTCTACAATGAGCAGTTCTTC
NA	TRBJ1-2	TRBV7-9	NA	CASSPQLYGYTF	TGTGCCAGCAGCCCACAGCTTTATGGCTACACCTTC
NA	TRBJ2-1	TRBV7-3	TRBD2	CASSVRRGNEQFF	TGTGCCAGCAGCGTTCGGCGGGGGAATGAGCAGTTCTTC
NA	TRBJ2-5	TRBV28	TRBD2	CASSSPLAGGWKTQYF	TGTGCCAGCAGTTCCCCTTTAGCGGGAGGGTGGAAGACCCAGTACTTC
NA	TRBJ1-1	TRBV18	TRBD1	CASSPPYGTGGMNTEAFF	TGTGCCAGCTCACCACCTTACGGGACAGGGGGCATGAACACTGAAGCTTTCTTT
few	TRBJ2-3	TRBV7-6	TRBD2	CASTPGYGRAHTDTQYF	TGTGCCAGCACCCCGGGTTACGGGAGGGCTCACACAGATACGCAGTATTTT
NA	TRBJ2-1	TRBV9	TRBD2	CASSTTSGRYNEQFF	TGTGCCAGCAGCACGACTAGCGGGAGATACAATGAGCAGTTCTTC
NA	TRBJ1-2	TRBV10-3	NA	CAARKPGAWGYTF	TGTGCCGCAAGAAAACCAGGGGCCTGGGGCTACACCTTC
NA	TRBJ2-7	TRBV2	TRBD1	CASSRTGSSYEQYF	TGTGCCAGCAGTAGGACAGGGAGCTCCTACGAGCAGTACTTC
NA	TRBJ2-1	TRBV4-2	TRBD2	CASSQGRDTTGGLSYNEQFF	TGTGCCAGCAGCCAAGGCCGGGACACAACGGGGGGGCTCTCCTACAATGAGCAGTTCTTC
NA	TRBJ1-1	TRBV5-1	NA	CASSLGGGGTEAFF	TGCGCCAGCAGCTTGGGGGGCGGTGGGACTGAAGCTTTCTTT
few	TRBJ1-2	TRBV6-5	TRBD1	CASRKDRGDYGYTF	TGTGCCAGCAGAAAGGACAGGGGGGACTATGGCTACACCTTC
many	TRBJ2-1	TRBV7-3	NA	CASSLFVRAERFF	TGTGCCAGCAGCTTATTTGTCAGGGCGGAGAGGTTCTTC
NA	TRBJ2-5	TRBV7-9	NA	CASSPLTGGRETQYF	TGTGCCAGCAGCCCACTCACTGGAGGGCGAGAGACCCAGTACTTC
NA	TRBJ2-1	TRBV16	TRBD1	CASSQSAYGTGFYNEQFF	TGTGCCAGCAGCCAATCCGCTTATGGGACAGGGTTCTACAATGAGCAGTTCTTC
few	TRBJ2-7	TRBV9	TRBD2	CASSVREAGYEQYF	TGTGCCAGCAGCGTTCGGGAGGCCGGGTACGAGCAGTACTTC
NA	TRBJ1-1	TRBV6-6	NA	CASRWEGITEAFF	TGTGCCAGCAGGTGGGAGGGGATAACTGAAGCTTTCTTT
NA	TRBJ1-2	TRBV7-6	NA	CASSLGGNYGYTF	TGTGCCAGCAGCTTAGGAGGGAACTATGGCTACACCTTC
NA	TRBJ2-4	TRBV5-1	TRBD1	CASSLGDRGLNIQYF	TGCGCCAGCAGCTTAGGAGACAGGGGGTTGAACATTCAGTACTTC
NA	TRBJ2-2	TRBV4-1	TRBD1	CASSLGQGVAGELFF	TGCGCCAGCAGCCTGGGACAGGGGGTGGCCGGGGAGCTGTTTTTT
NA	TRBJ1-2	TRBV29-1	TRBD1	CSAGQGFVYTF	TGCAGCGCCGGACAGGGTTTCGTCTACACCTTC
NA	TRBJ2-2	TRBV5-4	NA	CASSLELAKNTGELFF	TGTGCCAGCAGCTTGGAACTAGCCAAAAACACCGGGGAGCTGTTTTTT
NA	TRBJ2-2	TRBV15	TRBD1	CATSRDGQEYTGELFF	TGTGCCACCAGCAGAGATGGACAGGAGTACACCGGGGAGCTGTTTTTT
NA	TRBJ2-2	TRBV7-3	NA	CASSLTANTGELFF	TGTGCCAGCAGCTTGACAGCGAACACCGGGGAGCTGTTTTTT
few	TRBJ2-3	TRBV5-1	TRBD2	CASNPLPGGGGDTQYF	TGCGCCAGCAACCCCCTCCCGGGTGGGGGGGGAGATACGCAGTATTTT
NA	TRBJ2-7	TRBV30	TRBD1	CASSRGRAAYEQYF	TGTGCCTCCTCGAGGGGGCGGGCGGCCTACGAGCAGTACTTC
NA	TRBJ1-5	TRBV28	NA	CASSPTPGANWHF	TGTGCCAGCAGTCCAACACCAGGGGCAAATTGGCATTTT
few	TRBJ1-1	TRBV7-9	NA	CASRSQELTEAFF	TGTGCCAGCAGAAGCCAGGAACTCACTGAAGCTTTCTTT
NA	TRBJ2-1	TRBV4-1	TRBD2	CASSSNPGLPAYNEQFF	TGCGCCAGCAGTAGTAATCCGGGACTACCAGCCTACAATGAGCAGTTCTTC
once	TRBJ2-7	TRBV5-4	NA	CASSFVLTGVGEQYF	TGTGCCAGCAGCTTTGTGTTAACGGGAGTCGGCGAGCAGTACTTC
NA	TRBJ2-1	TRBV25-1	NA	CASSGQGGSSYNEQLF	TGTGCCAGCAGTGGCCAAGGGGGTAGCTCCTACAATGAGCAGCTCTTC
NA	TRBJ2-3	TRBV7-6	TRBD2	CASSLGVSGSTTDTQYF	TGTGCCAGCAGCTTAGGGGTTAGCGGGAGTACAACAGATACGCAGTATTTT
NA	TRBJ2-1	TRBV18	NA	CASSQAVLGYNEQFF	TGTGCCAGCTCTCAAGCGGTTCTTGGATACAATGAGCAGTTCTTC
NA	TRBJ2-3	TRBV10-3	TRBD2	CAIRLAGVTDTQYF	TGTGCCATCAGGCTAGCGGGAGTGACAGATACGCAGTATTTT